Following are 25 T cell receptor beta chains from one sample sequenced in a study of CD8+ T cells in alopecia areata. cDNA serving as the sequencing template came from extracted, reverse transcribed RNA. Assay: immunoSEQ multiplex PCR; the TCRdb copy retains only in-frame clones and omits some. The sample contains approximately 170,000 clones, around 56% of which appear only once. Treatment defined: oral pan-JAK inhibitor, 5-10 mg twice daily. The sequencing here drew on CD4+ T cells sorted from blood, taken at week 4, from a patient treated with tofacitinib. These receptors all stem from a human donor with alopecia areata.

This clone was detected a few times. The chain uses TRBV5-6 and TRBJ2-5; D not certain. The CDR3 has 14 residues. CDR1 and CDR2 (germline): SGHDT, YYEEEE. Trimming removed 1 base at V and 5 bases at J, with 12 bases between. CDR3: CASSLSRVGETQYF. For the CDR3, the DNA is TGTGCCAGCAGCTTGAGTCGGGTAGGCGAGACCCAGTACTTC.

The rearrangement uses TRBV6-5 and TRBJ2-5, with D tentatively TRBD1 or TRBD2 (5 bases each). Germline-derived CDR1 and CDR2 are MNHEY and SVGAGI. V was cut by 2 bases and J by 5 bases, with 15 bases left in between. The CDR3 length is 15 residues. The CDR3 here is CASSYRGRASETQYF. The CDR3 DNA sequence: TGTGCCAGCAGTTACCGGGGCAGGGCCTCGGAGACCCAGTACTTC.

The rearrangement joins TRBV7-9 to TRBJ2-2, with TRBD2 matching 11 bases. V lost 5 bases, J lost 4 bases, and 6 bases stayed unmatched. Germline V gene data show CDR1 as SEHNR and CDR2 as FQNEAQ (reference sequence). The CDR3 runs to 16 residues. Here the CDR3 reads CASSTGLAGATGELFF. CDR3 sequence (DNA): TGTGCCAGCAGCACCGGACTAGCGGGCGCCACCGGGGAGCTGTTTTTT.

Details on this clone: Its ends do not fully match the called genes, so a read error is possible. The chain joins TRBV19 to TRBJ2-3; D uncertain. Germline V gene lookup returns CDR1 LNHDA and CDR2 SQIVND (reference sequence). CDR3 length: 16 residues. CDR3 sequence: CASSTVPATATDAQYF. The CDR3 coding sequence is TGTGCCAGTAGTACCGTCCCAGCGACGGCCACAGATGCGCAGTATTTT.

This clone has more than one count but fewer than ten. V gene TRBV7-8 combines with J gene TRBJ2-1; D remains ambiguous. V lost 1 base and J lost 12, with 16 bases in between. The CDR3 consists of 14 residues. Germline CDR1 SGHVS, CDR2 FQNEAQ. The DNA for the CDR3 is TGTGCCAGCAGCTTAGTTAGCCCCGAGTATGGGCAGTTCTTC. Its translation is CASSLVSPEYGQFF.

J is TRBJ2-7 and V is TRBV18; D not certain. CDR3 length equals 10 residues. Germline assignment: CDR1 KGHSH and CDR2 LQKENI. Trimming took 3 bases from V and 5 from J, leaving 2 bases between them. DNA for the CDR3: TGTGCCAGCTCACCCGACGAGCAGTACTTC. Translation: CASSPDEQYF.

The gene calls are TRBV5-1 and TRBJ2-3; 9 nucleotides match TRBD1. Trimming at V came to 7 bases and at J to 5 bases, leaving 8 bases not matched to a gene. The CDR3 covers 14 residues. Germline assignment: CDR1 SGHRS and CDR2 YFSETQ. The CDR3 here is CASETGGSRDTQYF. Here the CDR3 DNA reads TGCGCCAGCGAAACAGGGGGCTCGAGAGATACGCAGTATTTT. The full variable domain, in which reference TRBV5-1 and TRBJ2-3 provide the parts outside the CDR3, is KAGVTQTPRYLIKTRGQQVTLSCSPISGHRSVSWYQQTPGQGLQFLFEYFSETQRNKGNFPGRFSGRQFSNSRSEMNVSTLELGDSALYLCASETGGSRDTQYFGPGTRLTVL.

The rearrangement links TRBV6-5 to TRBJ2-2; no clear D. Germline CDR1 MNHEY, CDR2 SVGAGI. V dropped 10 bases and J dropped 4 bases, with 16 bases sitting between them. The CDR3 extends over 14 amino acids. CDR3 DNA sequence: TGTGCCACCAAACCAGGCGCAGTCACCGGGGAGCTGTTTTTT. As protein: CATKPGAVTGELFF.

The chain employs TRBV20-1 and TRBJ2-7; D ambiguous. Between the trimmed V and J ends, which lost 5 bases and 5 bases, there was a span of 7 bases. Germline V gene sequence: CDR1 DFQATT, CDR2 SNEGSKA (reference sequence). CDR3 length: 10 residues. The CDR3 sequence is CSALGHEQYF. The CDR3 nucleotides are TGCAGTGCTCTGGGCCACGAGCAGTACTTC.

V is TRBV7-3 and J is TRBJ2-3; 8 bases agree with TRBD2. V gave up 2 bases and J gave up 4 bases; unmatched junction bases: 5. Germline V gene lookup returns CDR1 SGHTA and CDR2 FQGTGA. The CDR3 sequence is 15 residues long. CDR3 nucleotide sequence: TGTGCCAGCAGCTTAGTGGCGGGAGGTGCAGATACGCAGTATTTT. This codes for CASSLVAGGADTQYF. Looking up the rest from reference TRBV7-3 and TRBJ2-3 gives the full variable domain: GAGVSQTPSNKVTEKGKYVELRCDPISGHTALYWYRQSLGQGPEFLIYFQGTGAADDSGLPNDRFFAVRPEGSVSTLKIQRTERGDSAVYLCASSLVAGGADTQYFGPGTRLTVL.

The chain employs TRBV28 and TRBJ2-1; possible D gene TRBD1, 6 bases. The CDR3 has 15 residues. The V end lost 3 bases, the J end lost 7 bases, and 16 bases lay between the germline ends. Germline assignment: CDR1 MDHEN and CDR2 SYDVKM. The CDR3 sequence: CASSFAQGDRNEQFF. In DNA form, the CDR3 reads TGTGCCAGCAGTTTTGCACAGGGAGACAGGAATGAGCAGTTCTTC.

The CDR3 here is CASSLSGTFNEQYF. CDR3 DNA: TGTGCCAGCAGTTTATCGGGGACATTCAACGAGCAGTACTTC. V and J are TRBV28 and TRBJ2-7; perhaps TRBD1 as D (6 bases). V was shortened by 1 base and J by 5 bases, with 12 bases between the two germline ends. The CDR3 is 14 residues long. Germline V gene sequence: CDR1 MDHEN, CDR2 SYDVKM.

There are many counts of this clone. V is TRBV18 and J is TRBJ2-2; D uncertain. V dropped 6 bases and J dropped 5 bases, with 4 bases sitting between them. The CDR3 sequence is 11 residues long. CDR1 is KGHSH, CDR2 LQKENI, per germline. CDR3 coding DNA: TGTGCCAGCTCGCAAACCGGGGAGCTGTTTTTT. It translates to CASSQTGELFF.

This chain links TRBV2 with TRBJ2-1; 13 bases are a match to TRBD2. Germline CDR1 is SNHLY and CDR2 is FYNNEI. V trimming: 6 bases; J trimming: 2 bases; junction bases outside the gene matches: 4. There are 16 residues in the CDR3. In DNA form, the CDR3 reads TGTGCCAGCAGCAGACTAGCGGGAGGTCCCTACAATGAGCAGTTCTTC. It encodes CASSRLAGGPYNEQFF.

The J gene is TRBJ1-2, the V gene TRBV5-1; the D is unclear. The germline CDR1 and CDR2 sequences are SGHRS and YFSETQ. CDR3 length: 13 residues. Between the trimmed V and J ends, which lost 0 bases and 2 bases, there was a span of 5 bases. The CDR3 DNA reads as TGCGCCAGCAGCTTGGCTGGGAACTATGGCTACACCTTC. Translated, it gives CASSLAGNYGYTF.

This clone has just one count. This chain joins TRBV14 and TRBJ2-6; D gene ambiguous. This CDR3 comprises 15 residues. CDR1 SGHDN and CDR2 FVKESK come from the germline V gene. Trimming removed 5 bases at V and 2 bases at J, with 10 bases between. This CDR3 is CASSRRTPGANVLTF. The CDR3 coding sequence is TGTGCCAGCAGCAGACGAACGCCTGGGGCCAACGTCCTGACTTTC.

This chain links TRBV29-1 with TRBJ2-7; 11 bases line up with TRBD1. The length of the CDR3 is 15 residues. V dropped 3 bases and J dropped 2; count of bases not matched to a gene: 6. The germline V gene encodes CDR1 SQVTM and CDR2 ANQGSEA. In DNA, the CDR3 is TGCAGCGTTGATGGGACAGGGGGACACACCTACGAGCAGTACTTC. Encoded protein: CSVDGTGGHTYEQYF.

This clone was detected only a few times. The rearrangement links TRBV7-3 to TRBJ2-1; 7 bases align to TRBD1. This CDR3 has 15 amino acids. Germline values: CDR1 SGHTA, CDR2 FQGTGA. Trimming removed 5 bases from V and 2 bases from J; junction bases left unmatched: 6. This CDR3 is CASSLGQGAYNEQFF. In DNA form, the CDR3 reads TGTGCCAGCAGCCTCGGGCAGGGGGCCTACAATGAGCAGTTCTTC.

This clone was recorded once. The V and J genes are TRBV30 and TRBJ2-7, with D unclear. V was pared by 2 bases and J by 4 bases, with 12 bases between. Germline CDR1 and CDR2: GTSNPN and SVGIG (reference sequence). The CDR3 sequence is 13 residues long. CDR3 sequence: CAWSPSPTYEQYF. The CDR3 DNA is TGTGCCTGGAGTCCGAGCCCTACTTACGAGCAGTACTTC.

The V and J genes are TRBV7-2 and TRBJ2-3; 12 bases fit TRBD2. This CDR3 is 19 amino acids long. CDR1 and CDR2 (germline): SGHTA, FQGNSA. The junction had 14 bases not matched to a gene; V was cut back by 5 bases and J by 2 bases. The CDR3 sequence: CASSGGFLGLAGHTDTQYF. In DNA form, the CDR3 reads TGTGCCAGCAGCGGGGGCTTCCTCGGACTAGCGGGGCACACAGATACGCAGTATTTT.

DNA for the CDR3: TGTGCCAGCAGCCCACTCGGGGGTGTCGGGGAGCTGTTTTTT. Encoded protein: CASSPLGGVGELFF. The V call is TRBV5-5, the J call TRBJ2-2; a possible D gene is TRBD2 (6 bases). Trimming cost V 4 bases and J 7 bases, with 14 bases left between them. In germline, CDR1 is SGHKS, CDR2 YYEKEE (reference sequence). The CDR3 has 14 residues.

The chain joins TRBV29-1 to TRBJ1-2; 8 nucleotides match TRBD1. The V gene's germline CDR1 is SQVTM and CDR2 ANQGSEA. V lost 7 bases and J lost 7; bases outside the gene matches: 11. This CDR3 is built from 13 residues. The CDR3 bases are TGCAGCGACAACGGGCCAGGGGGCGTTGGCTACACCTTC. Translated, it gives CSDNGPGGVGYTF.

This clone was counted a few times. The chain is built from TRBV5-1 and TRBJ2-7, with 11 bases identical to TRBD2. Germline V gene lookup returns CDR1 SGHRS and CDR2 YFSETQ. The CDR3 covers 13 residues. The trim removed 6 bases at V and 6 bases at J, leaving 5 bases unmatched. This CDR3 is CASKLAGGFEQYF. CDR3 sequence (DNA): TGCGCCAGCAAGCTAGCGGGAGGATTCGAGCAGTACTTC.

V and J are TRBV27 and TRBJ1-5; D might be TRBD1 (6 bases). This CDR3 spans 16 amino acids. Looked up from germline, CDR1 is MNHEY and CDR2 is SMNVEV (reference sequence). V lost 3 bases and J lost 6, with 18 bases in between. The CDR3 DNA reads TGTGCCAGCAGTTTGAAGTCAGGGGTCGGGATTCAGCCCCAGCATTTT. Translating it yields CASSLKSGVGIQPQHF.

V gene TRBV2 combines with J gene TRBJ2-7, with TRBD1 as a possible D gene (6 bases). Deletions cut 6 bases from V and 3 bases from J, with 18 bases between. Germline V lookup: CDR1 SNHLY, CDR2 FYNNEI. This CDR3 has 15 amino acids. The CDR3: CASSERRGRGYEQYF. The CDR3 DNA is TGTGCCAGCAGCGAGCGTAGGGGGAGAGGCTACGAGCAGTACTTC.